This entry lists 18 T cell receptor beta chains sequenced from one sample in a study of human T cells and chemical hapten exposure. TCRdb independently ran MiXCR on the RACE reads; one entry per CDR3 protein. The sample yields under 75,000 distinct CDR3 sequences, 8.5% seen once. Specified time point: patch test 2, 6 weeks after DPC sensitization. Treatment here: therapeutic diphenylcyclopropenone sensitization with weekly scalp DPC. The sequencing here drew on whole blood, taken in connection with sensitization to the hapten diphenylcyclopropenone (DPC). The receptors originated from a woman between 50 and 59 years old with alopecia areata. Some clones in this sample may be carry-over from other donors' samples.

The CDR3 sequence is CASGRDAPYEQYF. The CDR3 region has the DNA TGTGCCAGCGGGCGGGACGCACCCTACGAGCAGTACTTC. V and J are TRBV7-2 and TRBJ2-7, with D possibly being TRBD2 (6 bases). The germline CDR1 and CDR2 sequences are SGHTA and FQGNSA. The CDR3 is 13 amino acids. Between the trimmed V and J ends, which lost 8 bases and 2 bases, there was a span of 13 bases.

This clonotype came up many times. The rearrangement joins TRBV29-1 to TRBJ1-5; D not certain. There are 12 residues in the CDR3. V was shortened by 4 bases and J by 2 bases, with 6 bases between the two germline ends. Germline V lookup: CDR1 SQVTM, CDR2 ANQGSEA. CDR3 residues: CSVGEGNQPQHF. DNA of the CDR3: TGCAGCGTTGGAGAGGGCAATCAGCCCCAGCATTTT.

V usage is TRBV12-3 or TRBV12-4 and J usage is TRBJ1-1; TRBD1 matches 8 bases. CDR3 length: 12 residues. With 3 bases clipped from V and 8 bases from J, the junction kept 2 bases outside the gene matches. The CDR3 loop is CASSFPGGEAFF. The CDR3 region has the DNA TGTGCCAGCAGTTTCCCAGGGGGCGAAGCTTTCTTT.

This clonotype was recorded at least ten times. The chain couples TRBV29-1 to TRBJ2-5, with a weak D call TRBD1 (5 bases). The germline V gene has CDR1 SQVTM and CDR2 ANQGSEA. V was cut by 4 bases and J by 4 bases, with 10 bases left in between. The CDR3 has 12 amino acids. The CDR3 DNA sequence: TGCAGCGTTGTACAGGTCCGAGAGACCCAGTACTTC. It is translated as CSVVQVRETQYF.

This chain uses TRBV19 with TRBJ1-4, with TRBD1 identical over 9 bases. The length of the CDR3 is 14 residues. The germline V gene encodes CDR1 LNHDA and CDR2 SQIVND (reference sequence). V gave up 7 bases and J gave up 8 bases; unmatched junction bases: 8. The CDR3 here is CASTPTGGGEKLFF. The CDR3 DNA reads TGTGCCAGTACCCCAACAGGGGGCGGCGAAAAACTGTTTTTT.

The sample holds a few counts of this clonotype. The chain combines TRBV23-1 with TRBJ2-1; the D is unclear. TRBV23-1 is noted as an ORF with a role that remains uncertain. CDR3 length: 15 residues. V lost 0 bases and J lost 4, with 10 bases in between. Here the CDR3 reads CASSQSQDGYNEQFF. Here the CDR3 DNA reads TGCGCCAGCAGTCAATCCCAGGACGGATACAATGAGCAGTTCTTC.

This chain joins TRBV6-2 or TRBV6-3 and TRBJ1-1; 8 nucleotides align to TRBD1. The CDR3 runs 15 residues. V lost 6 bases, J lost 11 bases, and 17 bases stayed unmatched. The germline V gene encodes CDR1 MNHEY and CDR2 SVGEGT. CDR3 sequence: CASSLPRTGSSNAFF. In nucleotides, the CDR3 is TGTGCCAGCAGCCTACCCCGGACAGGGTCTAGTAACGCTTTCTTT.

In DNA, the CDR3 is TGTGCCAGCAGCCCTACGACAGGGGGGCGCGGTGAGCAGTTCTTC. This gives the protein CASSPTTGGRGEQFF. V gene TRBV28 combines with J gene TRBJ2-1; 9 positions match TRBD1. This CDR3 contains 15 residues. Trimming cost V 6 bases and J 9 bases; bases outside gene matches: 12. Germline V gene data show CDR1 as MDHEN and CDR2 as SYDVKM.

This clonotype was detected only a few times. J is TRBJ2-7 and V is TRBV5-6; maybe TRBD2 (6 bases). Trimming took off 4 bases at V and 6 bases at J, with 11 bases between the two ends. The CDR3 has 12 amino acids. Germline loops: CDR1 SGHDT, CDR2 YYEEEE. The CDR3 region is CASSPGTREQYF. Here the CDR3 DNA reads TGTGCCAGCAGCCCAGGGACTCGCGAGCAGTACTTC.

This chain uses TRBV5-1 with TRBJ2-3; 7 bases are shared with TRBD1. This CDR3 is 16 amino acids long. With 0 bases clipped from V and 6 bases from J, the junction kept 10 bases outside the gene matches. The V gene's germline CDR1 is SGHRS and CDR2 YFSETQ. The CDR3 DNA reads TGCGCCAGCAGCTTGGACAGGGGACCGTCACTTGATACGCAGTATTTT. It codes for CASSLDRGPSLDTQYF.

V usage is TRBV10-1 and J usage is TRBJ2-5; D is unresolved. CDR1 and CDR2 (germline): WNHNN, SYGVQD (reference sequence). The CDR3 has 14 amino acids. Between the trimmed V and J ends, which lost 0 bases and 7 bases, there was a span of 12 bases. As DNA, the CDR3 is TGCGCCAGCAGTGAGTCGAGCCCCCTCGGGACCCAGTACTTC. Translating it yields CASSESSPLGTQYF.

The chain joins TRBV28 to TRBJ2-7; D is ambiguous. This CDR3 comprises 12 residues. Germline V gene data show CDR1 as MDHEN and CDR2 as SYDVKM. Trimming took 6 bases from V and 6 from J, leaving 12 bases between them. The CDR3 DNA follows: TGTGCCAGCAGGGACGGTCCCCTCGAGCAGTACTTC. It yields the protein CASRDGPLEQYF.

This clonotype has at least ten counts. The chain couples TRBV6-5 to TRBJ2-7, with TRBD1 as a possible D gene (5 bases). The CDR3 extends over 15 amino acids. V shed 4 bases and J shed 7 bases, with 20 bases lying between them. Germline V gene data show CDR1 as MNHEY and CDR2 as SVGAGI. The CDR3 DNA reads TGTGCCAGCAGTTCCCTGGGGCAGGGAAATAGAGAGCAGTACTTC. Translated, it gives CASSSLGQGNREQYF.

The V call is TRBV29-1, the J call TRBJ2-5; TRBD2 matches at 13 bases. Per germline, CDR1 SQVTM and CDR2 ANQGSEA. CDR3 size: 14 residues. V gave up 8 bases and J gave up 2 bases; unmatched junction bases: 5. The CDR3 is CSFRTSGGQETQYF. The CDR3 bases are TGCAGCTTCCGGACTAGCGGGGGACAAGAGACCCAGTACTTC.

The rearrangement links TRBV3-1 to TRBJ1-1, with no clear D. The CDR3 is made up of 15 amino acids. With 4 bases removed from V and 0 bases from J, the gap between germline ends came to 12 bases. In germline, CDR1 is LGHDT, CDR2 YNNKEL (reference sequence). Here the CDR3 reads CASSRSKGVNTEAFF. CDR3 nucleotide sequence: TGTGCCAGCAGCCGTTCGAAGGGAGTGAACACTGAAGCTTTCTTT.

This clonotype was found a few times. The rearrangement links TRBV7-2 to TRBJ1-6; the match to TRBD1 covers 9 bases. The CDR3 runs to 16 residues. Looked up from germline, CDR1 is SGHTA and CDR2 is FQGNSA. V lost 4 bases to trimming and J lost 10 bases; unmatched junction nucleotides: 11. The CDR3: CASSSSSGTGRSPLHF. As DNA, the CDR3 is TGTGCCAGCAGCTCTTCTTCCGGGACAGGGAGGTCACCCCTCCACTTT.

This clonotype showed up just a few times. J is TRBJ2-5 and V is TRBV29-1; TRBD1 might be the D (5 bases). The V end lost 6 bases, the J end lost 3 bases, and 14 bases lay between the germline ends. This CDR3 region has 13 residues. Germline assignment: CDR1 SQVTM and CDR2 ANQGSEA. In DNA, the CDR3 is TGCAGCGTACGGGTTGGGGCGGAAGAGACCCAGTACTTC. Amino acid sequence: CSVRVGAEETQYF.

The CDR3 sequence is CASSLGTGSLNEQFF. For the CDR3, the DNA is TGTGCCAGCAGCTTAGGGACAGGGTCACTCAATGAGCAGTTCTTC. This rearrangement joins TRBV7-3 to TRBJ2-1; 9 bases line up with TRBD1. J gave up 6 bases and V 2 bases, and 5 bases lay outside the gene matches. The V gene's germline CDR1 is SGHTA and CDR2 FQGTGA. This CDR3 comprises 15 residues.